Listed below are T cell receptor beta chains from one sample, sequenced in a study of human T cells and chemical hapten exposure. Using its own MiXCR run on the RACE reads, TCRdb lists one record per CDR3 protein. The table has approximately 370,000 distinct CDR3 sequences, around 5% seen once. This sample comprised whole blood, obtained in connection with sensitization to the hapten diphenylcyclopropenone (DPC). These receptors came from a woman younger than 35 with alopecia areata. Some clones in this sample may be carry-over from other donors' samples. Both conserved end residues are part of each CDR3. A D gene is named only where the DNA matches it firmly. Rows may omit the clone size; those that give it use once, few, many or a size class.

v_call	j_call	clone_size	d_call	cdr3_nt	cdr3_aa
TRBV12-3/TRBV12-4	TRBJ2-3	many	-	TGTGCCAGCAGGGCTACAGGGACTTTAGATACGCAGTATTTT	CASRATGTLDTQYF
TRBV27	TRBJ1-1	few	-	TGTGCCAGCAGTACAGGGTTCGACGAGCCCCGGGCTGAAGCTTTCTTT	CASSTGFDEPRAEAFF
TRBV6-2/TRBV6-3	TRBJ1-1	many	TRBD1	TGTGCCAGCAGTATGGACAGGGGAAGAACTGAAGCTTTCTTT	CASSMDRGRTEAFF
TRBV5-1	TRBJ2-2	few	TRBD2	TGCGCCAGCTTCACGGGGGGCACCGGGGAGCTGTTTTTT	CASFTGGTGELFF
TRBV4-1	TRBJ1-4	-	-	TGCGCCAGCAGCCAAGATAATCGGCCCGGGGGTGGTGAAAAACTGTTTTTT	CASSQDNRPGGGEKLFF
TRBV7-6	TRBJ1-1	-	-	TGTGCCAGCAGAAGGGGAACGGACACTGAAGCTTTCTTT	CASRRGTDTEAFF
TRBV4-1	TRBJ2-1	many	TRBD2	TGCGCCAGCAGCCAAGAGGGACTAGCGGGGGGGGTTTACGATGAGCAGTTCTTC	CASSQEGLAGGVYDEQFF
TRBV4-1	TRBJ2-2	few	TRBD2	TGCGCCAGCAGCCAAGATAGCGGGCTAGCTTACCAAGTGGGGAACACCGGGGAGCTGTTTTTT	CASSQDSGLAYQVGNTGELFF
TRBV4-3	TRBJ2-7	medium-sized	-	TGCGCCAGCAGCCAAGATCGTGAGACCACCTACGAGCAGTACTTC	CASSQDRETTYEQYF
TRBV6-2/TRBV6-3	TRBJ1-5	few	TRBD1	TGTGCCAGCAGTTACTCCTGGGACAGGCCCCCAGGAGCCCAGCATTTT	CASSYSWDRPPGAQHF
TRBV3-1	TRBJ1-5	-	-	TGTGCCAGCAGCCAAGATAGGGGGTATAATAAGCCCCAGCATTTT	CASSQDRGYNKPQHF
TRBV18	TRBJ1-2	many	TRBD1	TGTGCCAGCTCGGACGGACAGGGAGGCGGCTACACCTTC	CASSDGQGGGYTF
TRBV14	TRBJ1-1	many	-	TGTGCCAGCAGCCAAGAGGCGCAGGGTTTCTGGTTCACTGAAGCTTTCTTT	CASSQEAQGFWFTEAFF
TRBV4-1	TRBJ1-2	-	-	TGCGCCAGCAGCCAATTCACGGGAAGGGAGTCTTATGGCTACACCTTC	CASSQFTGRESYGYTF
TRBV7-9	TRBJ1-5	few	-	TGTGCCAGCAGCTTGGGACAATCCTCAAATCAGCCCCAGCATTTT	CASSLGQSSNQPQHF
TRBV20-1	TRBJ2-3	few	-	TGCAGTGCTAGAGATCTCGAACTGAACACAGATACGCAGTATTTT	CSARDLELNTDTQYF
TRBV20-1	TRBJ1-1	-	-	TGCAGTGCTAGAGATAGGCCCGCACGGGACACTGAAGCTTTCTTT	CSARDRPARDTEAFF
TRBV6-2/TRBV6-3	TRBJ2-3	many	-	TGTGCCAGCAGTTCCGGGACTGCATACGCCGTTTTT	CASSSGTAYAVF
TRBV2	TRBJ2-5	many	-	TGTGCCAGCAGTGTAGGAGAGACCCAGTACTTC	CASSVGETQYF
TRBV4-1	TRBJ2-1	many	-	TGCGCCAGCAGCCAAGTGGAAAGGGTTCTAAACAATGAGCAGTTCTTC	CASSQVERVLNNEQFF
TRBV20-1	TRBJ2-4	few	TRBD2	TGCAGTGCTACAAGAGACCTGGGGGGGAGTAGCATTCAGTACTTC	CSATRDLGGSSIQYF
TRBV3-1	TRBJ2-7	many	TRBD2	TGTGCCAGCAGCCCCGCGCCCCCCAGATCATCGACTAGCTACCACGAGCAGTACTTC	CASSPAPPRSSTSYHEQYF
TRBV20-1	TRBJ2-1	-	-	TGCAGTGCTGTCTCGGGGGGCCTATACAATGAGCAGTTCTTC	CSAVSGGLYNEQFF
TRBV7-2	TRBJ1-5	many	-	TGTGCCAGCAGCTTAGGCCGGAGAAATCAGCCCCAGCATTTT	CASSLGRRNQPQHF
TRBV6-5	TRBJ2-7	many	TRBD2	TGTGCCAGCAGAAAGGGACTAGCGGTGGGGGAGCAGTACTTC	CASRKGLAVGEQYF
TRBV6-2/TRBV6-3	TRBJ2-7	many	-	TGTGCCAGCAGTTACCAGTACTACGAGCAGTACTTC	CASSYQYYEQYF
TRBV4-3	TRBJ2-1	medium-sized	-	TGCGCCAGCAGCCAAGATGAGGGAGGCCGGGGTTTGGCGGAGTCCTACAATGAGCAGTTCTTC	CASSQDEGGRGLAESYNEQFF
TRBV3-1	TRBJ1-1	many	-	TGTGCCAGCACCCGGACACCGAACACTGAAGCTTTCTTT	CASTRTPNTEAFF
TRBV28	TRBJ1-1	-	-	TGTGCCAGCAGCCGACAGGCGGACACTGAAGCTTTCTTT	CASSRQADTEAFF
TRBV6-2/TRBV6-3	TRBJ2-3	few	-	TGTGCCAGCACTAAACACCTGCCTTGGGGGGCAGTGGCAGATACGCAGTATTTT	CASTKHLPWGAVADTQYF
TRBV20-1	TRBJ1-2	many	-	TGCAGTGCCAGGGGAAGGACCCAGCTTTGGTATGGCTACACCTTC	CSARGRTQLWYGYTF